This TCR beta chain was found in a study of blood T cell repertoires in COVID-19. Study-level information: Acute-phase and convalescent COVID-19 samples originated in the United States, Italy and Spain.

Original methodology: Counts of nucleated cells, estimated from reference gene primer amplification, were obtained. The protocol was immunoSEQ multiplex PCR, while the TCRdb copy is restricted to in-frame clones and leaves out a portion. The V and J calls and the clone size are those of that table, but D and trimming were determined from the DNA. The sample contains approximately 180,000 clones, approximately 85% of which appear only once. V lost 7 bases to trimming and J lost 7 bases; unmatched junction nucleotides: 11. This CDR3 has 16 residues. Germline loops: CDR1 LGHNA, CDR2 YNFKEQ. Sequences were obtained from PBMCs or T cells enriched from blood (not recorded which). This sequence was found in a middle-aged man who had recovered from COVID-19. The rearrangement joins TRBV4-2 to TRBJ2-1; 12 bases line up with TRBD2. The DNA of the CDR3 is TGTGCCAGCACCCAGTGGGCTAGCGGGGGGGCTAATGAGCAGTTCTTC. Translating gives CASTQWASGGANEQFF.